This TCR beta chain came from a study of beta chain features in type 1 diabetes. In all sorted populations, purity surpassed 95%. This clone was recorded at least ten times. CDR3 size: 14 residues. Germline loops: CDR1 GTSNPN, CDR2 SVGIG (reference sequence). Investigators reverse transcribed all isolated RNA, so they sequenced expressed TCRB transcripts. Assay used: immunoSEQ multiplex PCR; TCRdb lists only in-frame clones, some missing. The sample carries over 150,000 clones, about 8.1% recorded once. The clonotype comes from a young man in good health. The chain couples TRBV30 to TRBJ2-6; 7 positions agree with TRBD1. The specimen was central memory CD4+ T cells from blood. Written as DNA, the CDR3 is TGTGCGCAAGTACAGGGGAAAGGGGCCAACGTCCTGACTTTC. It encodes CAQVQGKGANVLTF.